This T cell receptor beta chain was observed in a study of early stage breast cancer tumors (dated by TCRdb to about 2017). About the investigation overall: Of the roughly 17 invasive breast tumors, about a dozen were found to be estrogen receptor-positive, progesterone receptor-positive and HER2-negative. Of the 12 ER+/PR+/HER2- tumors, eight were classified as invasive ductal carcinomas and four as invasive lobular carcinomas. On average, each sample got 7.5 to 10-fold read coverage. A total of some 2.6 million templates, representing some 1,000,000 unique clonotypes, were detected across all samples. The paper as a whole reports these results and caveats: Compared with adjacent normal breast tissue, tumors had roughly 2.5-fold higher T cell density and higher clonality. The small cohort size prevented analysis by tumor subtype. Repertoires from blood and normal breast were more alike than repertoires from blood and tumor, and in about 85% of the 16 patients, comparing each tissue with blood separated tumor from normal. Bulk genomic DNA sequencing of unsorted cells missed chain pairing and functional markers such as CD4, CD8 and FOXP3. Enriched TCRB sequences shared across patients were mostly commonly generated sequences, unlikely to play an important role in the tumor microenvironment.

Taken from roughly 2-4 cm away from the tumor, the adjacent normal breast tissue was rinsed with PBS and kept in prechilled RNAlater. Because normal breast tissue has high lipid content and low cell density, about 85-330 mg of normal breast tissue was often needed to obtain enough DNA. The study profiled bulk TCR beta-chain repertoires in matched peripheral blood, tumor and adjacent normal breast tissue taken from approximately 15 patients with early-stage breast cancer. Genomic DNA was extracted with the Qiagen AllPrep DNA/RNA Mini kit. Each sample was amplified as two independent genomic DNA replicates: approximately 550 ng for blood and about 1.4 ug for tumor or normal breast. TCRB sequencing of genomic DNA was carried out with the ImmunoSeq Intro kit according to the manufacturer's instructions. For absolute quantification, the 31-cycle multiplex PCR included proprietary primers along with spike-in control sequences. Single-end 150-bp reads were used to sequence an 87-bp fragment spanning the CDR3 and the flanking V and J genes. Seven samples, with two replicates for each sample, were multiplexed per lane of an Illumina MiSeq using version 3.0 chemistry. In the original analysis: Raw data were processed by the vendor's proprietary pipeline, with both replicates merged into one result per sample. To define clonotypes, the study grouped productive rearrangements that shared the V-gene family, CDR3 amino acid sequence and J-gene segment. To compute clonality, the normalized Shannon entropy (Pielou evenness) of TCRB abundances was subtracted from 1. T cell density was estimated as total templates divided by the number of input cells, with the number of input cells inferred from the DNA input amount. Recon with default parameters was used to estimate total repertoire diversity and clonality. A clonotype counted as tumor-enriched if its abundance in tumor exceeded 0.1% and was at least 32-fold higher than its abundance in normal breast. TCRdb retrieved this table from immuneACCESS and kept in-frame rearrangements only. Not all clones are present; in checked studies, unresolved V genes account for under half, and no reason is known for the remainder. V and J calls and clone size follow that table, whereas D and trimming were derived from the DNA. Counted in this sample were 5,000 or so clones; roughly 68% of them appeared once. The top ten clones comprise approximately 13% of the sample.

This clone is a singleton in its sample. What antigen it recognizes has not been identified. Base qualities are missing; no much larger clone stands one base away. Including the terminal cysteine and phenylalanine, the CDR3 comprises 12 residues. Only CDR3 DNA is held: 36 bases, read in frame from base 1. The germline V gene yields ENHRY for CDR1 and SYGVKD for CDR2. The V and J ends are trimmed by 3 bases and 6 bases, leaving 9 bases between them. The sequence was obtained from a person in their 60s with breast cancer. Sequencing was done on a sample of normal breast tissue next to the tumor. The rearranged segments are TRBV10-3 and TRBJ2-7, with TRBD2 as a weak D call on 6 bases. The CDR3 region reads CAISDTSSEQYF. The DNA reads as follows: TGTGCCATCAGTGATACTAGCAGCGAGCAGTACTTC.